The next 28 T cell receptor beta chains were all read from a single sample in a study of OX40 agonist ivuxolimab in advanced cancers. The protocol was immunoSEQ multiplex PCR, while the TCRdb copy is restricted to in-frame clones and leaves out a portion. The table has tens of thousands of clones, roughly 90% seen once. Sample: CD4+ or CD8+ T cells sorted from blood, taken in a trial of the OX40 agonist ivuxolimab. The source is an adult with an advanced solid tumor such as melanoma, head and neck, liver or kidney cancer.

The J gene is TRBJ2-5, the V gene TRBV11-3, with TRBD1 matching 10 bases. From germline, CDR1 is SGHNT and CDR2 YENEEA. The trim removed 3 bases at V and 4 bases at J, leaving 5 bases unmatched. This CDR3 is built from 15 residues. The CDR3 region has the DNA TGTGCCAGCAGCTTGAGGACAGGGGGGGGAGAGACCCAGTACTTC. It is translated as CASSLRTGGGETQYF.

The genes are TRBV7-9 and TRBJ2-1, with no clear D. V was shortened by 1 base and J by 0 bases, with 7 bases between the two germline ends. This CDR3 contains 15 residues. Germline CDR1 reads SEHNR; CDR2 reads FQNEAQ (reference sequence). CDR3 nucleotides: TGTGCCAGCAGCTTAGGATGGGACTCCTACAATGAGCAGTTCTTC. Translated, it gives CASSLGWDSYNEQFF. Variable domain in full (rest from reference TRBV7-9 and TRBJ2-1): DTGVSQNPRHKITKRGQNVTFRCDPISEHNRLYWYRQTLGQGPEFLTYFQNEAQLEKSRLLSDRFSAERPKGSFSTLEIQRTEQGDSAMYLCASSLGWDSYNEQFFGPGTRLTVL.

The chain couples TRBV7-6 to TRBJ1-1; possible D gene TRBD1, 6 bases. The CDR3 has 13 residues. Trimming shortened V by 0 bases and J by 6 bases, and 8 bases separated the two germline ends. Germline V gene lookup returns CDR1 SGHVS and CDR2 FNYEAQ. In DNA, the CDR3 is TGTGCCAGCAGCTTAGCCGCAGGGGCTGAAGCTTTCTTT. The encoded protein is CASSLAAGAEAFF.

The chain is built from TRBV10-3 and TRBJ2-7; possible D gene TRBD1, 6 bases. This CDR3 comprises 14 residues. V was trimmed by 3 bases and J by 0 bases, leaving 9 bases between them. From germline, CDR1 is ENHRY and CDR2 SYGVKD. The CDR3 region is CAISETGSSYEQYF. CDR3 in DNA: TGTGCCATCAGTGAAACAGGGAGCTCCTACGAGCAGTACTTC.

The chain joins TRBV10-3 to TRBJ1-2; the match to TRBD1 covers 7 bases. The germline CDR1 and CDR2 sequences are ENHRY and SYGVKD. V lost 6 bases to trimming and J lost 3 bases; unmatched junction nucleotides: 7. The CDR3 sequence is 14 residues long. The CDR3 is CAISVGTADYGYTF. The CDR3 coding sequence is TGTGCCATCAGCGTTGGGACAGCCGACTATGGCTACACCTTC.

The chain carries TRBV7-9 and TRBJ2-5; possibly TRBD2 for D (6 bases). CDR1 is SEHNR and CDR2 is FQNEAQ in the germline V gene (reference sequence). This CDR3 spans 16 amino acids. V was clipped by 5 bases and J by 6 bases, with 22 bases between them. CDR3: CASSPRDWTYLQTQYF. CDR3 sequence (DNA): TGTGCCAGCAGCCCTCGGGACTGGACCTATTTGCAGACCCAGTACTTC.

The chain's CDR3 is CASSSTGTAEAFF. CDR3 nucleotides: TGTGCCAGCAGCTCGACAGGGACCGCTGAAGCTTTCTTT. The chain has TRBV11-2 and TRBJ1-1; TRBD1 aligns across 7 bases. Germline CDR1 is SGHAT and CDR2 is FQNNGV. This CDR3 contains 13 residues. V was clipped by 4 bases and J by 6 bases; unmatched bases: 5. The whole variable domain, remainder taken from reference TRBV11-2 and TRBJ1-1, is EAGVAQSPRYKIIEKRQSVAFWCNPISGHATLYWYQQILGQGPKLLIQFQNNGVVDDSQLPKDRFSAERLKGVDSTLKIQPAKLEDSAVYLCASSSTGTAEAFFGQGTRLTVV.

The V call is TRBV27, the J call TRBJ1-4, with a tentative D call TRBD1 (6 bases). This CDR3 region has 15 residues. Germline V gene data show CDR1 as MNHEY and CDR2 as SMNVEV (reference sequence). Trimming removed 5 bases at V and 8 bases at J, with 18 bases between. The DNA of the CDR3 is TGTGCCAGCAGTCCTGGGGGGGGCTTGGAAGAAAAACTGTTTTTT. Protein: CASSPGGGLEEKLFF. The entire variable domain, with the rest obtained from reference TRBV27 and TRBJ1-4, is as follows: EAQVTQNPRYLITVTGKKLTVTCSQNMNHEYMSWYRQDPGLGLRQIYYSMNVEVTDKGDVPEGYKVSRKEKRNFPLILESPSPNQTSLYFCASSPGGGLEEKLFFGSGTQLSVL.

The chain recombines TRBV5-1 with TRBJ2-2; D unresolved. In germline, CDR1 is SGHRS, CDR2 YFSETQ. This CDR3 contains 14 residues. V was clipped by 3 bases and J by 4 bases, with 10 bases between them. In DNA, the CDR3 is TGCGCCAGCAGCTGGGAAGACGTCACCGGGGAGCTGTTTTTT. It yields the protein CASSWEDVTGELFF.

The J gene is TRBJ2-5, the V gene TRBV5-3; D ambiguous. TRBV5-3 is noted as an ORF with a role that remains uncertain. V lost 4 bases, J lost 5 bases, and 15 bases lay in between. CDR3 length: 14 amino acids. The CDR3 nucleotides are TGTGCCAGAAGCCCCGAGACGAGGTCGGAGACCCAGTACTTC. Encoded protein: CARSPETRSETQYF.

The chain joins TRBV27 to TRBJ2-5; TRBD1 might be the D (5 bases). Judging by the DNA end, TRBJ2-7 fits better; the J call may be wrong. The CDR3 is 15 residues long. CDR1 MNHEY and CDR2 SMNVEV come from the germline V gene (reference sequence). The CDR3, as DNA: TGTGCCAGCAGCGAAGTGGGGCAGGGTTCCGACGAGCAGTACTTC. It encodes CASSEVGQGSDEQYF.

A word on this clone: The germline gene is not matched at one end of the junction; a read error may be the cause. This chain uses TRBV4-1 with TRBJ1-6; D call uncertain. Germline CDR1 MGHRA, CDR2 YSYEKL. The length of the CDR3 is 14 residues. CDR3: CASSQANNEQPADF. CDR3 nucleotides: TGCGCCAGCAGCCAAGCCAACAACGAGCAGCCCGCAGACTTT.

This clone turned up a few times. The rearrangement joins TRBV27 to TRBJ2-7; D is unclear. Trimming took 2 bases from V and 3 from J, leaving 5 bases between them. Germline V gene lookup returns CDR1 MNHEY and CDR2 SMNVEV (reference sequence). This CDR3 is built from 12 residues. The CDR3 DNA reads TGTGCCAGCAGTTTAAACAGCTACGAGCAGTACTTC. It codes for CASSLNSYEQYF.

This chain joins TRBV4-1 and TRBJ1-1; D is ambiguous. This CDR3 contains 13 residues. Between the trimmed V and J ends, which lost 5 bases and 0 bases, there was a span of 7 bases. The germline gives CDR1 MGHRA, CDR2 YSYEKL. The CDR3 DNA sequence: TGCGCCAGCAGCTTTCAGGTGAACACTGAAGCTTTCTTT. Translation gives CASSFQVNTEAFF.

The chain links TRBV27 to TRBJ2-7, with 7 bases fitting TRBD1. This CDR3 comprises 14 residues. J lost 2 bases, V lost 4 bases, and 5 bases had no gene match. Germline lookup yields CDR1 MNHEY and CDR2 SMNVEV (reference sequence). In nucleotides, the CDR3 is TGTGCCAGCAGTTCGACAGGGATTCCCTACGAGCAGTACTTC. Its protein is CASSSTGIPYEQYF.

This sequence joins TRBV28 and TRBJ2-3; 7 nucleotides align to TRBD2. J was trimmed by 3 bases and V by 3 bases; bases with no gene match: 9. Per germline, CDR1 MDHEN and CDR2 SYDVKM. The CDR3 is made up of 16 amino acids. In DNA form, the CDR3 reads TGTGCCAGCAGTTTGGGGGGGTTCGTTCGTACAGATACGCAGTATTTT. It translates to CASSLGGFVRTDTQYF. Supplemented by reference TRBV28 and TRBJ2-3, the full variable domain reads DVKVTQSSRYLVKRTGEKVFLECVQDMDHENMFWYRQDPGLGLRLIYFSYDVKMKEKGDIPEGYSVSREKKERFSLILESASTNQTSMYLCASSLGGFVRTDTQYFGPGTRLTVL.

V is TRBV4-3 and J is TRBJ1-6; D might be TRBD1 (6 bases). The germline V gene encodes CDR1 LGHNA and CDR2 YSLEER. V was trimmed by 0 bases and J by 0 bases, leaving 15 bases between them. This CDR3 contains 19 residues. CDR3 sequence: CASSQDSQGVSSYNSPLHF. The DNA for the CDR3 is TGCGCCAGCAGCCAAGATTCACAGGGCGTTAGCTCCTATAATTCACCCCTCCACTTT.

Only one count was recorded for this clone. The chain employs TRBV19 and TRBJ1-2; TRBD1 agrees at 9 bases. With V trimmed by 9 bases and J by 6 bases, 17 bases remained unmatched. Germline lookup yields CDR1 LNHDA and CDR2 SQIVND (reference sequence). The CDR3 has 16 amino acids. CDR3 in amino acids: CARQGALGCKSNGYTF. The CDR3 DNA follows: TGTGCCAGACAGGGGGCTTTGGGCTGCAAGTCGAATGGCTACACCTTC.

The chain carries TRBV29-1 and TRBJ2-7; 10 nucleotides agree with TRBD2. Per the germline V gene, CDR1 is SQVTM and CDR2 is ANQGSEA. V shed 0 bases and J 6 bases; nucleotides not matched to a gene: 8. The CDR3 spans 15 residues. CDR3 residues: CSVEEGSGGAGEQYF. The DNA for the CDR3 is TGCAGCGTTGAAGAAGGAAGCGGGGGGGCAGGCGAGCAGTACTTC.

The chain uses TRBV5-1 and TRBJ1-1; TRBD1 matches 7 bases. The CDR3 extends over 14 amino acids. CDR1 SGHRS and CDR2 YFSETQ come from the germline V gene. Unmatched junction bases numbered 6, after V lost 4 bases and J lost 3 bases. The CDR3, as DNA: TGCGCCAGCAGCCTAACCGGGACAGACACTGAAGCTTTCTTT. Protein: CASSLTGTDTEAFF.

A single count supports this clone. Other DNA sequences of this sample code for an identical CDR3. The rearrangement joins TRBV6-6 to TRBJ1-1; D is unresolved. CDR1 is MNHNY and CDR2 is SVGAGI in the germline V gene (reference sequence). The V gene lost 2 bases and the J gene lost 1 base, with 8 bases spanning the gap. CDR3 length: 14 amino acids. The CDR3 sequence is CASSYGPANTEAFF. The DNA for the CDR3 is TGTGCCAGCAGTTACGGTCCAGCGAACACTGAAGCTTTCTTT.

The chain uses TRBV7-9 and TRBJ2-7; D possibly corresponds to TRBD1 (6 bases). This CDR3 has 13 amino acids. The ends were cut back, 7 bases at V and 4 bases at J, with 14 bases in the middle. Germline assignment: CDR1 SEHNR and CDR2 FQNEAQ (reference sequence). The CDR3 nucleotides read TGTGCCAGCACCGGGACATTATTTTACGAGCAGTACTTC. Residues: CASTGTLFYEQYF.

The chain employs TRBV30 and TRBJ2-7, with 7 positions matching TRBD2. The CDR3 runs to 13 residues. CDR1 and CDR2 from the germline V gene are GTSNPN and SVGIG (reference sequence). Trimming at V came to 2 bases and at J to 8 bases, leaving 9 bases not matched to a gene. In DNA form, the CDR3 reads TGTGCCTGGAGTTCCGGGACTACCAGCCAGCAGTACTTC. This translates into CAWSSGTTSQQYF. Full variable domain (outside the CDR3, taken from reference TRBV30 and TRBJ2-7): SQTIHQWPATLVQPVGSPLSLECTVEGTSNPNLYWYRQAAGRGLQLLFYSVGIGQISSEVPQNLSASRPQDRQFILSSKKLLLSDSGFYLCAWSSGTTSQQYFGPGTRLTVT.

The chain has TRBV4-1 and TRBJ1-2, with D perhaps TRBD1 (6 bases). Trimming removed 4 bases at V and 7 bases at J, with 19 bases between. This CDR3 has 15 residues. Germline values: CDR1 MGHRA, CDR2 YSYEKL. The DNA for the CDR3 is TGCGCCAGCAGCCTCACGGACGGGGGGCTCGGTGGCTACACCTTC. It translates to CASSLTDGGLGGYTF.

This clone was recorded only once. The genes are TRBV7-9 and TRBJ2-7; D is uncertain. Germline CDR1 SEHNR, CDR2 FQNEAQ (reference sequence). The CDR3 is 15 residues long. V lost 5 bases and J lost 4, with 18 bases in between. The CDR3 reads CASSLTVSPSYEQYF. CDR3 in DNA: TGTGCCAGCAGCCTCACAGTTTCACCCTCATACGAGCAGTACTTC.

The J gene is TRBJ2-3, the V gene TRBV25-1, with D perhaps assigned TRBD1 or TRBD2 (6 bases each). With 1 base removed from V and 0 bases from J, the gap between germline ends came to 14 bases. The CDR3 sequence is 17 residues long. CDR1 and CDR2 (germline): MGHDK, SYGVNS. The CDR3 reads CASSESGASPSTDTQYF. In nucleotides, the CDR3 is TGTGCCAGCAGTGAATCGGGGGCTAGCCCCAGCACAGATACGCAGTATTTT.

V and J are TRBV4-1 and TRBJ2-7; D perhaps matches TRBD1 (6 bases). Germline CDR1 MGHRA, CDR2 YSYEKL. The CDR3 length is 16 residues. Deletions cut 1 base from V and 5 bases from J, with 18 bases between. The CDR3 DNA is TGCGCCAGCAGCCAAGGGTCCCCGGGACAATTAGACGAGCAGTACTTC. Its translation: CASSQGSPGQLDEQYF.

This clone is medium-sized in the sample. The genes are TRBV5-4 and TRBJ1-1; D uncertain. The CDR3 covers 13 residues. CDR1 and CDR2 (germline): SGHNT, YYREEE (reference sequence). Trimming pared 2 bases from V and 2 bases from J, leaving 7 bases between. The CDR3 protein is CASSLISNTEAFF. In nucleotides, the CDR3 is TGTGCCAGCAGCTTAATCAGTAACACTGAAGCTTTCTTT.